This T cell receptor (beta chain) came from a study of T cells in Graves' hyperthyroidism and ophthalmopathy. Study context: It was at initial diagnosis, before any treatment, that peripheral blood was collected.

Ophthalmopathy cases scored 3 or more on the Clinical Activity Score and 4 or more on NOSPECS grade, with duration below 3 months. This clonotype turned up a few times. Amplification of TCR beta CDR3 regions was performed using RNA transcripts as template. Initially, a first-round RT-PCR of the TCR CDR3 employed the HTBI primer set. TCRdb redid the calling of the multiplex PCR reads with MiXCR, one entry per CDR3 protein. The sample includes about 270,000 distinct CDR3 sequences, around 20% of them seen just once. Germline lookup yields CDR1 SGHRS and CDR2 YFSETQ. V lost 4 bases to trimming and J lost 0 bases, with 8 bases between them. CDR3 length equals 14 residues.

The sequence derives from a man in his thirties or forties with Graves' ophthalmopathy. Sequences were obtained from blood. This sequence joins TRBV5-1 and TRBJ2-4; D uncertain. The DNA for the CDR3 is TGCGCCAGCAGCCCCAATCTAGCCAAAAACATTCAGTACTTC. Amino acids: CASSPNLAKNIQYF.